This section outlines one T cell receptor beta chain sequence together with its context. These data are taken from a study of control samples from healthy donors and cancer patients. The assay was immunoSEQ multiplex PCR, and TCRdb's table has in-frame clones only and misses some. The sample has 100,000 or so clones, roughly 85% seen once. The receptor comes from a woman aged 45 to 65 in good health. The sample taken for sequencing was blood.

The CDR3 loop is CASSYSRGGNQPQHF. CDR3 nucleotides: TGTGCCAGCAGTTACTCGAGGGGAGGCAATCAGCCCCAGCATTTT. V usage is TRBV6-5 and J usage is TRBJ1-5; D is possibly TRBD1 (5 bases). Trimming took off 0 bases at V and 2 bases at J, with 8 bases between the two ends. The germline CDR1 and CDR2 sequences are MNHEY and SVGAGI. The CDR3 extends over 15 amino acids.